These T cell receptor beta chains were read from a single sample in a study of beta chain features in type 1 diabetes. TCRdb keeps only in-frame clones here, not all; method: immunoSEQ multiplex PCR. The table shows hundreds of thousands of clones, with roughly 15% occurring only once. The sample comprised naive CD4+ T cells from blood. The origin of the receptors is a man younger than 30 in good health. CDR3s include the opening cysteine and the closing phenylalanine or tryptophan. A D gene is named only where the DNA matches it firmly. Clone sizes are given selectively: once, few, many, or a class where the clone is expanded.

-	TRBV2	-	TRBJ1-5	CASRVGVSNQPQHF	TGTGCCAGCAGGGTAGGGGTTAGCAATCAGCCCCAGCATTTT
few	TRBV10-3	TRBD1	TRBJ2-1	CAISRGQGAYNEQFF	TGTGCCATCAGCCGGGGACAGGGGGCCTACAATGAGCAGTTCTTC
few	TRBV11-1	-	TRBJ2-1	CASSLTPLISNEQFF	TGTGCCAGCAGCTTGACACCCCTTATAAGTAATGAGCAGTTCTTC
-	TRBV7-9	-	TRBJ2-3	CASRGAGATDTQYF	TGTGCCAGCAGAGGAGCAGGGGCCACAGATACGCAGTATTTT
-	TRBV27	-	TRBJ2-3	CASSFWTEIGTDTQYF	TGTGCCAGCAGTTTCTGGACAGAGATAGGCACAGATACGCAGTATTTT
few	TRBV9	-	TRBJ1-1	CASSVVSGNTEAFF	TGTGCCAGCAGCGTAGTATCTGGGAACACTGAAGCTTTCTTT
-	TRBV18	-	TRBJ2-1	CASSPPFGTSYEQFF	TGTGCCAGCTCACCACCGTTTGGGACTTCTTATGAGCAGTTCTTC
-	TRBV9	-	TRBJ1-1	CASSVVGANTEAFF	TGTGCCAGCAGCGTAGTGGGGGCGAACACTGAAGCTTTCTTT
-	TRBV21-1	-	TRBJ2-5	CASSKGRGRETQYF	TGTGCCAGCAGCAAAGGCCGGGGACGAGAGACCCAGTACTTC
few	TRBV7-3	-	TRBJ2-3	CASSLTEGQGLYF	TGTGCCAGCAGCTTAACGGAAGGCCAGGGTCTGTATTTT
few	TRBV5-1	TRBD1	TRBJ2-7	CASSLALTGGLHEQYF	TGCGCCAGCAGCTTGGCGCTGACAGGGGGTCTCCACGAGCAGTACTTC
few	TRBV7-9	-	TRBJ1-3	CASSRLETSGNTIYF	TGTGCCAGCAGCCGACTTGAGACATCTGGAAACACCATATATTTT
-	TRBV5-1	-	TRBJ2-7	CASSRGGNEQYF	TGCGCCAGCAGCCGCGGGGGCAACGAGCAGTACTTC
-	TRBV7-9	TRBD1	TRBJ1-2	CASSPDRAGNYGYTF	TGTGCCAGCAGCCCAGACAGGGCTGGCAACTATGGCTACACCTTC
-	TRBV29-1	TRBD1	TRBJ1-2	CSVDVGQGSGYTF	TGCAGCGTTGATGTGGGACAGGGGTCTGGCTACACCTTC
few	TRBV13	-	TRBJ1-6	CASSLRENSAYNSPLHF	TGTGCCAGCAGCTTAAGGGAAAACAGCGCCTATAATTCACCCCTCCACTTT
few	TRBV5-4	TRBD2	TRBJ2-7	CASTADPAGGYEQYF	TGTGCCAGCACGGCCGACCCAGCGGGAGGGTACGAGCAGTACTTC
few	TRBV4-2	TRBD1	TRBJ1-2	CASSVGQGMYGYTF	TGTGCCAGCAGCGTGGGACAGGGAATGTATGGCTACACCTTC
-	TRBV2	-	TRBJ2-4	CAVKGGNKNIQYF	TGTGCAGTAAAGGGGGGGAACAAAAACATTCAGTACTTC
-	TRBV10-3	-	TRBJ1-5	CAISVGSGNQPQHF	TGTGCCATCAGTGTGGGCAGTGGCAATCAGCCCCAGCATTTT
few	TRBV19	-	TRBJ1-5	CASSRGPQPQHF	TGTGCCAGTAGTAGGGGGCCACAGCCCCAGCATTTT